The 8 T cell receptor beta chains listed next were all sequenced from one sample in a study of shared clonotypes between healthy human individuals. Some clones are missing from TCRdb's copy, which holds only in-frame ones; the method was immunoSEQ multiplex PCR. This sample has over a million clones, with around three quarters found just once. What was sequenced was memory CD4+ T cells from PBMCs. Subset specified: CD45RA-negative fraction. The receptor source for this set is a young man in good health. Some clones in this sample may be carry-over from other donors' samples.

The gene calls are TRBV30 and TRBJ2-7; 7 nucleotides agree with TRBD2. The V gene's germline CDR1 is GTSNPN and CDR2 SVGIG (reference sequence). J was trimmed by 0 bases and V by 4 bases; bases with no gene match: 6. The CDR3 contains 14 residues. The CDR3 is CAWTSGTYSYEQYF. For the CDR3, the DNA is TGTGCCTGGACAAGCGGGACTTACTCCTACGAGCAGTACTTC.

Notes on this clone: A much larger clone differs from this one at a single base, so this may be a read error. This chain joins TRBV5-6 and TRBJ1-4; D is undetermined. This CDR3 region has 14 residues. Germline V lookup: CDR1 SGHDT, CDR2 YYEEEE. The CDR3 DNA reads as TGTGTCAGCAGCTTGATGGGGTATGGGGAAAAACTGTTTTTT. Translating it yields CVSSLMGYGEKLFF.

The CDR3 is CASSSGTGLHRETQYF. For the CDR3, the DNA is TGTGCCAGCAGCTCGGGGACAGGCCTTCATAGAGAGACCCAGTACTTC. The gene calls are TRBV11-2 and TRBJ2-5; 8 nucleotides agree with TRBD1. This CDR3 spans 16 amino acids. V trimming: 4 bases; J trimming: 4 bases; junction bases outside the gene matches: 11. Germline V gene data show CDR1 as SGHAT and CDR2 as FQNNGV.

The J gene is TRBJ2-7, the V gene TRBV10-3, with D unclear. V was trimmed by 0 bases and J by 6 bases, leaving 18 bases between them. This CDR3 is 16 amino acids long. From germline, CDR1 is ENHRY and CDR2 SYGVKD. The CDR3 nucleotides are TGTGCCATCAGTGAGTCTGATCGGCAGGTCGCGCGCGAGCAGTACTTC. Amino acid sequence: CAISESDRQVAREQYF.

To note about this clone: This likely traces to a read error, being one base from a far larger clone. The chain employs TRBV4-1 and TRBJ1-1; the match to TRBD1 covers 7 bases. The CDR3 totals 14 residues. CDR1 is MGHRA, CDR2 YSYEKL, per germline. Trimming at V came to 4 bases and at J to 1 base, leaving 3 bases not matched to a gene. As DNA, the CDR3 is TGCGCCAGCAGCCCGGGACAGCGGAACACTGAAGCTTTCTTT. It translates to CASSPGQRNTEAFF.

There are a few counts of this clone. CDR3 sequence (DNA): TGCGCGACCTCCGGGGCCCCCACCTCTGGGGCCAACGTCCTGACTTTC. It translates to CATSGAPTSGANVLTF. The chain uses TRBV5-1 and TRBJ2-6; D is perhaps TRBD1 or TRBD2 (5 bases each). Germline V gene lookup returns CDR1 SGHRS and CDR2 YFSETQ. The CDR3 length is 16 residues.

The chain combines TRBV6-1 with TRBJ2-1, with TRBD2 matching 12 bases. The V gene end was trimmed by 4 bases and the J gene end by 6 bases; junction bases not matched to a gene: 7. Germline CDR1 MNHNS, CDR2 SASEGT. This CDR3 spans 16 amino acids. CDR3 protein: CASSVIRTSGANEQFF. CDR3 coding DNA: TGTGCCAGCAGTGTAATCCGGACTAGCGGGGCCAATGAGCAGTTCTTC.

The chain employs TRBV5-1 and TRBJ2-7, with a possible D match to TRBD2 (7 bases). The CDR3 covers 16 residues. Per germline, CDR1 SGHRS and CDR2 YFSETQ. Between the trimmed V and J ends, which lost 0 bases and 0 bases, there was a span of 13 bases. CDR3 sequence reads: CASSLVGGAPSYEQYF. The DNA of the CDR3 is TGCGCCAGCAGCTTGGTTGGGGGGGCCCCCTCCTACGAGCAGTACTTC.